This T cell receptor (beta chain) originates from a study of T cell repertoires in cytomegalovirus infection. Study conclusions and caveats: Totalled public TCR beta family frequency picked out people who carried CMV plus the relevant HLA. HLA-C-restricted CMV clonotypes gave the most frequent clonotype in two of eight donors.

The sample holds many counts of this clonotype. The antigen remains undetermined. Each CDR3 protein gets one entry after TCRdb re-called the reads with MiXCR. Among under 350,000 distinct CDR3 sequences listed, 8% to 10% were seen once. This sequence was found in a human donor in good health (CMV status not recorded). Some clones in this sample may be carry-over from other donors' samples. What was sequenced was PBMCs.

The CDR3 is CASSPDRSTDTQYF. CDR3 coding DNA: TGTGCCAGCAGCCCGGACAGGTCCACAGATACGCAGTATTTT. This chain uses TRBV7-2 with TRBJ2-3; 7 bases line up with TRBD1. Germline assignment: CDR1 SGHTA and CDR2 FQGNSA. The CDR3 extends over 14 amino acids. After removal of 5 bases from V and 2 bases from J, the junction contained 4 bases not matched to a gene.